Shown below are 24 T cell receptor beta chains from a single sample sequenced in a study of blood T cell repertoires in COVID-19. Sequenced by immunoSEQ multiplex PCR; TCRdb stores in-frame clones only, minus some. The sample yields over 60,000 clones, 89% seen once. Sequencing was done on a sample of peripheral blood. These receptors originate from a woman in her forties or fifties with active COVID-19.

This sequence joins TRBV5-5 and TRBJ2-7; 8 bases fit TRBD2. J gave up 7 bases and V 3 bases, and 12 bases lay outside the gene matches. CDR1 SGHKS and CDR2 YYEKEE come from the germline V gene (reference sequence). The CDR3 runs to 15 residues. This chain's CDR3 is CASSSVAGSISEQYF. The DNA for the CDR3 is TGTGCCAGCAGCTCCGTAGCGGGATCGATCAGTGAGCAGTACTTC.

This chain joins TRBV4-2 and TRBJ1-2, with 7 positions matching TRBD1. V dropped 1 base and J dropped 1; count of bases not matched to a gene: 12. This CDR3 has 18 residues. Per the germline V gene, CDR1 is LGHNA and CDR2 is YNFKEQ. The CDR3 protein is CASSQGEGGLDFNYGYTF. CDR3 DNA: TGTGCCAGCAGCCAAGGGGAAGGGGGCCTCGATTTTAACTATGGCTACACCTTC.

This chain links TRBV4-1 with TRBJ2-1; the D gene is possibly TRBD1 (6 bases). V lost 3 bases and J lost 0, with 21 bases in between. This CDR3 comprises 19 residues. The germline V gene encodes CDR1 MGHRA and CDR2 YSYEKL. In nucleotides, the CDR3 is TGCGCCAGCAGCCATATAAGACCTAGTCAGGGGATCTCCTACAATGAGCAGTTCTTC. It yields the protein CASSHIRPSQGISYNEQFF.

J is TRBJ2-1 and V is TRBV4-1; 15 bases are shared with TRBD2. The CDR3 spans 17 residues. V dropped 4 bases and J dropped 7; count of bases not matched to a gene: 8. CDR1 MGHRA and CDR2 YSYEKL come from the germline V gene. In DNA form, the CDR3 reads TGCGCCAGCAGCCGCGCCCCCGGGACTAGCGGGAGGAATGAGCAGTTCTTC. Its translation is CASSRAPGTSGRNEQFF.

The chain uses TRBV6-4 and TRBJ2-1, with 8 bases identical to TRBD2. CDR3 length equals 16 residues. CDR1 and CDR2 from the germline V gene are MRHNA and SNTAGT. V lost 4 bases, J lost 1 base, and 6 bases stayed unmatched. The CDR3 bases are TGTGCCAGCAGTGCGGGAGCGGGAGTTTCCTACAATGAGCAGTTCTTC. It encodes CASSAGAGVSYNEQFF.

The chain employs TRBV15 and TRBJ2-5, with unresolved D. The V gene lost 4 bases and the J gene lost 4 bases, with 10 bases spanning the gap. The CDR3 sequence is 13 residues long. Germline values: CDR1 LNHNV, CDR2 YYDKDF (reference sequence). CDR3 in DNA: TGTGCCACCAGCACCCCACTCTTAGAGACCCAGTACTTC. It is translated as CATSTPLLETQYF. Combining the CDR3 with reference TRBV15 and TRBJ2-5 gives the whole variable domain DAMVIQNPRYQVTQFGKPVTLSCSQTLNHNVMYWYQQKSSQAPKLLFHYYDKDFNNEADTPDNFQSRRPNTSFCFLDIRSPGLGDTAMYLCATSTPLLETQYFGPGTRLLVL.

This chain uses TRBV12-3 or TRBV12-4 with TRBJ1-2; 7 bases are shared with TRBD1. The CDR3 is made up of 13 amino acids. The V segment lost 6 bases and the J segment 3 bases; nucleotides outside the gene matches: 4. CDR3 DNA sequence: TGTGCCAGCAGCCTCACAGGGGACTATGGCTACACCTTC. Protein sequence: CASSLTGDYGYTF.

The chain has TRBV11-2 and TRBJ2-1; 9 bases agree with TRBD2. V lost 5 bases, J lost 1 base, and 9 bases stayed unmatched. The CDR3 has 17 amino acids. Germline V lookup: CDR1 SGHAT, CDR2 FQNNGV. The CDR3 sequence: CASSLLPAGGSYNEQFF. Here the CDR3 DNA reads TGTGCCAGCAGCCTCCTACCAGCGGGAGGATCCTACAATGAGCAGTTCTTC.

This CDR3 is CASSSSLLATGVYEQFF. The CDR3 DNA sequence: TGTGCCAGCAGCTCGAGTCTTCTAGCCACCGGGGTATATGAGCAGTTCTTC. The chain combines TRBV5-6 with TRBJ2-1; the D gene is possibly TRBD2 (5 bases). CDR1 SGHDT and CDR2 YYEEEE come from the germline V gene. V was shortened by 3 bases and J by 8 bases, with 24 bases between the two germline ends. The CDR3 consists of 17 residues.

This chain joins TRBV5-4 and TRBJ2-3, with TRBD1 matching over 8 bases. The CDR3 is 14 amino acids. Germline V CDR1 and CDR2: SGHNT, YYREEE (reference sequence). The V segment lost 3 bases and the J segment 3 bases; nucleotides outside the gene matches: 3. In DNA, the CDR3 is TGTGCCAGCAGCTCAGGGGGCTGGACAGATACGCAGTATTTT. This codes for CASSSGGWTDTQYF.

The rearrangement links TRBV7-8 to TRBJ1-2, with D possibly TRBD1 on 6 matching bases. This CDR3 is 16 amino acids long. V lost 2 bases and J 4 bases, leaving 17 bases between the germline ends. Germline CDR1 SGHVS, CDR2 FQNEAQ. CDR3 loop: CASSLNGGAPGYGYTF. In DNA form, the CDR3 reads TGTGCCAGCAGCTTAAATGGGGGGGCTCCTGGCTATGGCTACACCTTC.

J is TRBJ2-2 and V is TRBV9, with 7 positions matching TRBD2. This CDR3 comprises 17 residues. V lost 0 bases, J lost 7 bases, and 12 bases stayed unmatched. Germline assignment: CDR1 SGDLS and CDR2 YYNGEE. The CDR3 here is CASSVAVGGRTIGELFF. CDR3 bases: TGTGCCAGCAGCGTAGCTGTGGGCGGGAGAACGATCGGGGAGCTGTTTTTT.

The chain carries TRBV7-7 and TRBJ1-1; no reliable D call. Trimming left V 1 base short and J 4 bases short, with 7 bases between. Germline V gene sequence: CDR1 SSHAT, CDR2 FNYEAQ (reference sequence). CDR3 size: 13 residues. CDR3 sequence: CASSLDGSTEAFF. CDR3 sequence (DNA): TGTGCCAGCAGCTTAGACGGGAGCACTGAAGCTTTCTTT.

The rearrangement uses TRBV10-3 and TRBJ1-5, with a tentative D call TRBD1 (5 bases). Trimming took off 0 bases at V and 0 bases at J, with 6 bases between the two ends. Germline CDR1 and CDR2: ENHRY and SYGVKD. This CDR3 comprises 15 residues. CDR3 in amino acids: CAISESGDSNQPQHF. CDR3 DNA sequence: TGTGCCATCAGTGAGTCAGGGGATAGCAATCAGCCCCAGCATTTT.

The count of this clone is one. The V and J genes are TRBV30 and TRBJ1-5; TRBD1 agrees at 7 bases. The CDR3 is 13 residues long. The germline CDR1 and CDR2 sequences are GTSNPN and SVGIG (reference sequence). V dropped 5 bases and J dropped 5; count of bases not matched to a gene: 6. CDR3 in amino acids: CAWAQGVDQPQHF. The CDR3 DNA reads as TGTGCCTGGGCCCAGGGGGTGGATCAGCCCCAGCATTTT.

This clone was recorded a few times. The V and J genes are TRBV28 and TRBJ1-5; D might be TRBD1 (5 bases). The germline V and J ends were trimmed by 2 bases and 9 bases, with 14 bases remaining between them. The CDR3 runs 14 residues. CDR1 and CDR2 from the germline V gene are MDHEN and SYDVKM. The CDR3, as DNA: TGTGCCAGCAGTTTACTCCGCGGGAGGGGGCCCCAGCATTTT. Encoded protein: CASSLLRGRGPQHF.

The genes are TRBV10-3 and TRBJ1-1; weak D call: TRBD1 (5 bases). The germline gives CDR1 ENHRY, CDR2 SYGVKD. The CDR3 is made up of 14 amino acids. The V end lost 4 bases, the J end lost 7 bases, and 16 bases lay between the germline ends. CDR3 region: CAISGLGGWGEAFF. The CDR3 region has the DNA TGTGCCATCAGTGGTTTGGGGGGATGGGGTGAAGCTTTCTTT.

This chain joins TRBV3-1 (or the pseudogene TRBV3-2) and TRBJ2-1; TRBD2 agrees at 10 bases. This CDR3 region has 15 residues. V lost 7 bases to trimming and J lost 4 bases; unmatched junction nucleotides: 7. Germline-derived CDR1 and CDR2 are LGHDT and YNNKEL (reference sequence). CDR3 nucleotide sequence: TGTGCCAGCACCCGTAGCGGGAGGACATACAATGAGCAGTTCTTC. Translation: CASTRSGRTYNEQFF.

The chain joins TRBV6-6 to TRBJ1-4, with a possible D match to TRBD1 (6 bases). Germline CDR1 reads MNHNY; CDR2 reads SVGAGI (reference sequence). CDR3 size: 16 residues. Trimming cost V 2 bases and J 0 bases, with 10 bases left between them. DNA for the CDR3: TGTGCCAGCAGTTACCCGCAGGGGCCAACTAATGAAAAACTGTTTTTT. Encoded protein: CASSYPQGPTNEKLFF.

CDR3 loop: CATGSSVATNEKLFF. The DNA for the CDR3 is TGTGCCACGGGGTCCTCAGTTGCAACTAATGAAAAACTGTTTTTT. The rearrangement uses TRBV10-3 and TRBJ1-4; no reliable D call. Germline lookup yields CDR1 ENHRY and CDR2 SYGVKD. The CDR3 spans 15 residues. The V end was cut by 10 bases, the J end by 0 bases, with 15 bases between.

The chain joins TRBV14 to TRBJ1-2; D possibly corresponds to TRBD1 (5 bases). V was clipped by 0 bases and J by 7 bases, with 15 bases between them. This CDR3 has 15 residues. CDR1 is SGHDN and CDR2 is FVKESK in the germline V gene. The CDR3 loop reads CASSQDLVAGGGYTF. The CDR3 DNA is TGTGCCAGCAGCCAAGATCTGGTCGCCGGGGGTGGCTACACCTTC.

The gene calls are TRBV27 and TRBJ2-5, with D perhaps TRBD2 (6 bases). This CDR3 is built from 17 residues. V lost 4 bases, J lost 3 bases, and 21 bases lay in between. The V gene's germline CDR1 is MNHEY and CDR2 SMNVEV (reference sequence). The CDR3 loop is CASSSQFPGTGKETQYF. CDR3 coding DNA: TGTGCCAGCAGTTCCCAATTCCCTGGGACTGGAAAAGAGACCCAGTACTTC.

The chain recombines TRBV6-5 with TRBJ2-7; possibly TRBD2 for D (5 bases). Germline CDR1 reads MNHEY; CDR2 reads SVGAGI. This CDR3 is 16 amino acids long. Trimming removed 0 bases from V and 0 bases from J, with 12 bases in between. The DNA for the CDR3 is TGTGCCAGCAGTTACTCGCGGGCTAGCAGCTCCTACGAGCAGTACTTC. It yields the protein CASSYSRASSSYEQYF.

This clone appeared once. The chain recombines TRBV30 with TRBJ1-5, with a tentative D call TRBD1 (5 bases). Germline CDR1 is GTSNPN and CDR2 is SVGIG (reference sequence). The CDR3 totals 15 residues. With 1 base removed from V and 2 bases from J, the gap between germline ends came to 12 bases. The CDR3 nucleotides read TGTGCCTGGAGTGGACATCTAGGGGGCAATCAGCCCCAGCATTTT. Translating it yields CAWSGHLGGNQPQHF.